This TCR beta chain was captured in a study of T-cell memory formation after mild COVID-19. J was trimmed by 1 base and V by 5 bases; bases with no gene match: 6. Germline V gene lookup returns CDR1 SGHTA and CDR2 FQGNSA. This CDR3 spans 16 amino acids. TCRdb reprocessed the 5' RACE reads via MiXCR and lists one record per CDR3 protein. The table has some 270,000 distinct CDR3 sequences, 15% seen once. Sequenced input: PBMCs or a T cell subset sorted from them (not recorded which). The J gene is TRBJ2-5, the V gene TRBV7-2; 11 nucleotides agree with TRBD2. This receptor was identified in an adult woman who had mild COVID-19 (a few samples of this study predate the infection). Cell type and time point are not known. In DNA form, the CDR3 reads TGTGCCAGCAGCCTGTTAGCGGGGGGGTCCCAAGAGACCCAGTACTTC. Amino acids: CASSLLAGGSQETQYF.